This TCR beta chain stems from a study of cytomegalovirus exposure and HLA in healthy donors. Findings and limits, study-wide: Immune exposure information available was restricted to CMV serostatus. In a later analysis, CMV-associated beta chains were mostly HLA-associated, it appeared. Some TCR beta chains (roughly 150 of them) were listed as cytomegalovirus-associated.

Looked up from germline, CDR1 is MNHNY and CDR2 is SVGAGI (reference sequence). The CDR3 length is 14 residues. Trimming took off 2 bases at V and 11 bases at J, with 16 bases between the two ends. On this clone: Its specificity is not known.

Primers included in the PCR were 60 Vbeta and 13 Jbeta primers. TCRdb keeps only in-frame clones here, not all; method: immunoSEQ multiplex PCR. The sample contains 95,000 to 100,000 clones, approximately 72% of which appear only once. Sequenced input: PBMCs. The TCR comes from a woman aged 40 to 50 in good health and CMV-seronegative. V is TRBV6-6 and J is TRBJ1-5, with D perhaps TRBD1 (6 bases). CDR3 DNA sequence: TGTGCCAGCAGTTACACGACAGGACCCGAAGCCCAGCATTTT. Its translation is CASSYTTGPEAQHF.